The TCR beta chain under discussion was sequenced for a study of breast tumors, draining lymph nodes, adjacent tissues. Study-wide results and caveats: Tumor TCR diversity was below lymph nodes but above nontumor tissue. Luminal-like breast cancer showed significantly higher tumor–nontumor repertoire similarity than basal-like.

The lymph nodes were axillary draining lymph nodes from breast cancer patients. This clonotype was recorded at least ten times. The antigen is undetermined. This clone may be a read error of a much larger clone one base away. Germline V lookup: CDR1 DFQATT, CDR2 SNEGSKA (reference sequence). The CDR3 length is 12 residues. Using its own MiXCR run on the multiplex PCR reads, TCRdb lists one record per CDR3 protein. The table lists about 94,000 distinct CDR3 sequences, over 25% of them singletons. The chain combines TRBV20-1 with TRBJ1-2, with TRBD1 as a possible D gene (5 bases). The sample taken for sequencing was axillary lymph node tissue. The source of this sequence is a female donor with breast cancer. Some clones in this sample may be carry-over from other donors' samples. For the CDR3, the DNA is TGCAGTGCTGCATCAGGGTCCTATGGCTCCACCTTC. Encoded protein: CSAASGSYGSTF.